This T cell receptor beta chain originates from a study of T cells in Graves' hyperthyroidism and ophthalmopathy. Hyperthyroidism, newly diagnosed and lasting under 2 months, affected patients aged 18 to 65. Preceding any ophthalmopathy symptoms, the blood sample dates from first hyperthyroidism diagnosis. Findings and limits, study-wide: Using 13 V-J features, a model discriminated ophthalmopathy from stable hyperthyroidism.

What was amplified from RNA transcripts were TCR beta CDR3 regions. The HTBI primer set drove a first-round RT-PCR of the TCR CDR3. TCRdb re-derived calls from the multiplex PCR reads in MiXCR, one entry per CDR3 protein. The repertoire includes some 250,000 distinct CDR3 sequences, more than 12% of them detected once, and 13% sits in the top ten. Trimming shortened V by 2 bases and J by 1 base, and 9 bases separated the two germline ends. CDR3 size: 15 residues. In its sample, this clonotype was seen many times. What it binds is not known. Specimen: blood. The J gene is TRBJ2-1, the V gene TRBV12-3 or TRBV12-4; perhaps TRBD1 as D (5 bases). The sequence was collected from a woman aged 40 to 50 with Graves' hyperthyroidism that later progressed to Graves' ophthalmopathy. The CDR3: CASSLPRASYNEQFF. In DNA form, the CDR3 reads TGTGCCAGCAGTTTACCCAGGGCATCCTACAATGAGCAGTTCTTC.